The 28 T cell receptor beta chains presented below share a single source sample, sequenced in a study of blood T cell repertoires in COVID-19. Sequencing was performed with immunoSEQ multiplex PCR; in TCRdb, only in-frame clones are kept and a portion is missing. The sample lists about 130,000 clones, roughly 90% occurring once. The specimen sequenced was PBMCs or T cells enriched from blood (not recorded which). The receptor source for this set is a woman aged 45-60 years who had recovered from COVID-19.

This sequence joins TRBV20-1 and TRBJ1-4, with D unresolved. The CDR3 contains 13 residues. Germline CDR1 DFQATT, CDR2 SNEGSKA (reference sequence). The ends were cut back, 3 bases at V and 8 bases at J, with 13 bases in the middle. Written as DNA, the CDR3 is TGCAGTGCTAGTGAGGGAGCTGTCGAAAAACTGTTTTTT. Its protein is CSASEGAVEKLFF.

The CDR3 bases are TGTGCCAGTTGCCCCTCCACTGCGACAGGGCAGGTGGAGACCCAGTACTTC. Protein product: CASCPSTATGQVETQYF. The chain uses TRBV27 and TRBJ2-5; 7 positions match TRBD1. The germline gives CDR1 MNHEY, CDR2 SMNVEV (reference sequence). This CDR3 has 17 residues. The J segment lost 5 bases and the V segment lost 9 bases, leaving 21 bases of the junction unmatched.

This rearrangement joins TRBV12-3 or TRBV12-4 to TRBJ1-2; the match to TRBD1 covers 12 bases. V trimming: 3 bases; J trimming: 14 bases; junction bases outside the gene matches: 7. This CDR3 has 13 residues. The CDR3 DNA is TGTGCCAGCAGTTTGTTGGGACAGGGGGCTTCAACCTTC. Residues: CASSLLGQGASTF.

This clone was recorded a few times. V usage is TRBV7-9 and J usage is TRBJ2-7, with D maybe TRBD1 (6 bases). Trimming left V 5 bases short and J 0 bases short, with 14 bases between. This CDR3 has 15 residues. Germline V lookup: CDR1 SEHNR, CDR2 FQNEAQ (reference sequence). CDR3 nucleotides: TGTGCCAGCAGCCCACGTGGGGGCAGCTCCTACGAGCAGTACTTC. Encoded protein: CASSPRGGSSYEQYF.

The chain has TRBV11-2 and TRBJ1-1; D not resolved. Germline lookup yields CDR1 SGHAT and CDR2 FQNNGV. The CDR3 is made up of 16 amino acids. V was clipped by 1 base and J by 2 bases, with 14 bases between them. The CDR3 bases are TGTGCCAGCAGCTTAGCAAGTTATAGATCTAACACTGAAGCTTTCTTT. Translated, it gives CASSLASYRSNTEAFF.

CDR3 amino acids: CAWKRGTYGYTF. In DNA form, the CDR3 reads TGTGCCTGGAAACGGGGAACCTATGGCTACACCTTC. This chain uses TRBV30 with TRBJ1-2; D ambiguous. This CDR3 has 12 residues. The germline CDR1 and CDR2 sequences are GTSNPN and SVGIG (reference sequence). V was shortened by 4 bases and J by 4 bases, with 10 bases between the two germline ends.

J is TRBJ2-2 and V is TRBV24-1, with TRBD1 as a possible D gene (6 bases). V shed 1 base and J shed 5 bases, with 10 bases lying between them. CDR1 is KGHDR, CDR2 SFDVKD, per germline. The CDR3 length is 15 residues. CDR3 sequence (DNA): TGTGCCACCAGTGATTTCAGGGGTGGTACCGGGGAGCTGTTTTTT. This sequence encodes CATSDFRGGTGELFF.

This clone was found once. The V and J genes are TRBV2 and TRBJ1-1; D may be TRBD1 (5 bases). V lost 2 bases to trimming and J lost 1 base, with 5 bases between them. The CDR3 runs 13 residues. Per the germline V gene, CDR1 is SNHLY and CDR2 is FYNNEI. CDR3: CASSEQGNTEAFF. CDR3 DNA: TGTGCCAGCAGTGAACAGGGGAACACTGAAGCTTTCTTT.

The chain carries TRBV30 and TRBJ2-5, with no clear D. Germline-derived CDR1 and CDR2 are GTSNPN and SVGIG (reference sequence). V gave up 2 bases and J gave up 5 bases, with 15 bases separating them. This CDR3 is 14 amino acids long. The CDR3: CAWSPRVYGETQYF. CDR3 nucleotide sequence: TGTGCCTGGAGTCCCCGGGTTTACGGCGAGACCCAGTACTTC.

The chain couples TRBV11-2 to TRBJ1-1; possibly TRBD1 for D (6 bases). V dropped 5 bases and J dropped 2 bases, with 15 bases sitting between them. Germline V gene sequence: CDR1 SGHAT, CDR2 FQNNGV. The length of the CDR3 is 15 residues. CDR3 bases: TGTGCCAGCAGCCCTAGAGGGGACACAAACACTGAAGCTTTCTTT. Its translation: CASSPRGDTNTEAFF.

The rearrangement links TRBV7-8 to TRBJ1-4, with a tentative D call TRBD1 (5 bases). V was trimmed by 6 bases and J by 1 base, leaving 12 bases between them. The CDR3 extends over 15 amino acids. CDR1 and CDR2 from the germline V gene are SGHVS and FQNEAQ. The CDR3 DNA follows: TGTGCCAGCAGTTCGTCCAGGGTAACTAATGAAAAACTGTTTTTT. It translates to CASSSSRVTNEKLFF.

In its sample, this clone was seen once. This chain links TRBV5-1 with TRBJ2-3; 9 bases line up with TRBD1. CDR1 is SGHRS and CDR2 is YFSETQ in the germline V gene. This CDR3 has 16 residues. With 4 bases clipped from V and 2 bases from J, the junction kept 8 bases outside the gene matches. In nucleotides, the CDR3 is TGCGCCAGCAGCCCAGGGACAGGGTTGGACACAGATACGCAGTATTTT. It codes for CASSPGTGLDTDTQYF. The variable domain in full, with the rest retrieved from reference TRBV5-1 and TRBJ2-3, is KAGVTQTPRYLIKTRGQQVTLSCSPISGHRSVSWYQQTPGQGLQFLFEYFSETQRNKGNFPGRFSGRQFSNSRSEMNVSTLELGDSALYLCASSPGTGLDTDTQYFGPGTRLTVL.

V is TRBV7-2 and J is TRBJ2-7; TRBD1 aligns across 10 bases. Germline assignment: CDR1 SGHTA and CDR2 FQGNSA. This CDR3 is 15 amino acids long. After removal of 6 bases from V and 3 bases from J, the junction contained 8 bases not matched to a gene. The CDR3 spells CASRILTGGGYEQYF. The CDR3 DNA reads TGTGCCAGCAGGATACTGACAGGGGGCGGCTACGAGCAGTACTTC.

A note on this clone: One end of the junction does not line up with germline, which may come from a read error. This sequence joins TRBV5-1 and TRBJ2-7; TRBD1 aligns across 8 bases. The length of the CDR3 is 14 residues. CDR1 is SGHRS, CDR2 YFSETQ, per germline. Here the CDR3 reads CASSLGQGSSEQYF. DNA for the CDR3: TGCGCCAGCAGCTTGGGACAGGGGTCCTCCGAGCAGTACTTC.

The CDR3 DNA sequence: TGCGCCAGCGGCCAGGGACAGTTGAATTCGAACACCGGGGAGCTGTTTTTT. Translating gives CASGQGQLNSNTGELFF. V usage is TRBV10-2 and J usage is TRBJ2-2; 7 positions agree with TRBD1. This CDR3 comprises 17 residues. Unmatched junction bases numbered 12, after V lost 8 bases and J lost 0 bases. Germline assignment: CDR1 WSHSY and CDR2 SAAADI.

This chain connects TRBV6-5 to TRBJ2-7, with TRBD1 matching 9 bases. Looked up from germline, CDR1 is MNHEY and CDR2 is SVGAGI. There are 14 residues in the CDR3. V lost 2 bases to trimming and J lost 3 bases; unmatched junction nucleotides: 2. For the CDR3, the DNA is TGTGCCAGCAGTTACGGACAGGGGTACTACGAGCAGTACTTC. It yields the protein CASSYGQGYYEQYF.

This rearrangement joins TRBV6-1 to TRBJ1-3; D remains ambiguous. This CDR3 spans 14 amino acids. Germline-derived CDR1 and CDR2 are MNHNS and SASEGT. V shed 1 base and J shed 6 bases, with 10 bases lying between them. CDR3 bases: TGTGCCAGCAGTGAAGGCGACGGGGTAAACACCATATATTTT. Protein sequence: CASSEGDGVNTIYF.

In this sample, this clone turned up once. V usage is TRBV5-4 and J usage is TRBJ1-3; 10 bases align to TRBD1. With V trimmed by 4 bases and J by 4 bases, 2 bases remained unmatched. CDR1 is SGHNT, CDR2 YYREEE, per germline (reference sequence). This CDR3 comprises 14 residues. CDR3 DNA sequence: TGTGCCAGCAGCCGACAGGGGGCCGGAAACACCATATATTTT. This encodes CASSRQGAGNTIYF.

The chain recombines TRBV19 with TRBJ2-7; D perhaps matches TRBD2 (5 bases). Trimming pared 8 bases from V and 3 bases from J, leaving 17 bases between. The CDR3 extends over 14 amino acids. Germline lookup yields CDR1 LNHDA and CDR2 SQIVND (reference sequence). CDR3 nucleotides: TGTGCCAGTGAGGGTGTCGGGCCGAGCTACGAGCAGTACTTC. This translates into CASEGVGPSYEQYF.

In nucleotides, the CDR3 is TGTGCCACCGCCGGCCGGGACAGGGGCACCGGGGAGCTGTTTTTT. Amino acid sequence: CATAGRDRGTGELFF. The V call is TRBV6-5, the J call TRBJ2-2; 10 bases agree with TRBD1. Germline CDR1 is MNHEY and CDR2 is SVGAGI. This CDR3 contains 15 residues. Trimming at V came to 10 bases and at J to 4 bases, leaving 9 bases not matched to a gene.

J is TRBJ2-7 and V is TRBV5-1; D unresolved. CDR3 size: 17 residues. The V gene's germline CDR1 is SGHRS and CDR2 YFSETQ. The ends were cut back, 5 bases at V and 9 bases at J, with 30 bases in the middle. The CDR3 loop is CASRASVETLVITGQYF. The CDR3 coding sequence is TGCGCCAGCAGAGCGTCGGTGGAGACGTTGGTGATAACCGGGCAGTACTTC. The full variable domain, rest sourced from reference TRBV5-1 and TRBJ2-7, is KAGVTQTPRYLIKTRGQQVTLSCSPISGHRSVSWYQQTPGQGLQFLFEYFSETQRNKGNFPGRFSGRQFSNSRSEMNVSTLELGDSALYLCASRASVETLVITGQYFGPGTRLTVT.

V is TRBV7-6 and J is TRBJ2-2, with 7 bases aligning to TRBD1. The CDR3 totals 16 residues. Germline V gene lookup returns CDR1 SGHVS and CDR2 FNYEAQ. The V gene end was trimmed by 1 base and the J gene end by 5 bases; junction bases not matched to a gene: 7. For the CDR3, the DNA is TGTGCCAGCAGCTTAGAGTGGGACAGTGCGACCGGGGAGCTGTTTTTT. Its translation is CASSLEWDSATGELFF.

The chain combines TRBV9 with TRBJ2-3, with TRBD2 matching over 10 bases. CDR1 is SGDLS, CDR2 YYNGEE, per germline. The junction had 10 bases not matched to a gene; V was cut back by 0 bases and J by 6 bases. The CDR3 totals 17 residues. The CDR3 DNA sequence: TGTGCCAGCAGCGTAGGGAGCGGGGGGGCCTTAGTGGATACGCAGTATTTT. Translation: CASSVGSGGALVDTQYF. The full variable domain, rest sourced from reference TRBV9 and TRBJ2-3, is DSGVTQTPKHLITATGQRVTLRCSPRSGDLSVYWYQQSLDQGLQFLIQYYNGEERAKGNILERFSAQQFPDLHSELNLSSLELGDSALYFCASSVGSGGALVDTQYFGPGTRLTVL.

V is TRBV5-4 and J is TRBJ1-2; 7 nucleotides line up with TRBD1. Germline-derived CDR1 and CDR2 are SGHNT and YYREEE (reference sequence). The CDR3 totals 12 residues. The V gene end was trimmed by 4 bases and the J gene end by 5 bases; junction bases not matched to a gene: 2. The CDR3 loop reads CASSRTGYGYTF. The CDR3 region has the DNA TGTGCCAGCAGCAGGACAGGTTATGGCTACACCTTC.

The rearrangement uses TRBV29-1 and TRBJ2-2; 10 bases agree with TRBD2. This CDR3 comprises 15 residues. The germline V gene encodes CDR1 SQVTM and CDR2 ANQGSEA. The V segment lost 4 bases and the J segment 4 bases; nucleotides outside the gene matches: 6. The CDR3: CSVATSGVSTGELFF. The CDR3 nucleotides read TGCAGCGTTGCCACTAGCGGGGTGAGCACCGGGGAGCTGTTTTTT.

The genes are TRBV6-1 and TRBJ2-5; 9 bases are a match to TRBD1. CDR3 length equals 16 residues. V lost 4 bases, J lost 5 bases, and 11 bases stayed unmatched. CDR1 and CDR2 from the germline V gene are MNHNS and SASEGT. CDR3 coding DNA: TGTGCCAGCAGTGTGGAAGACAGGGGGTATCGGGAGACCCAGTACTTC. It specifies CASSVEDRGYRETQYF.

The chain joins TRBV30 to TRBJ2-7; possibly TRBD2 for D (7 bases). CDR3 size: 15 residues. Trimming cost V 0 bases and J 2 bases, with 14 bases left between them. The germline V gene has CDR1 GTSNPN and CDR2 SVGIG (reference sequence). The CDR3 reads CAWSVGGPGPYEQYF. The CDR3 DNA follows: TGTGCCTGGAGTGTGGGGGGGCCCGGACCCTACGAGCAGTACTTC.

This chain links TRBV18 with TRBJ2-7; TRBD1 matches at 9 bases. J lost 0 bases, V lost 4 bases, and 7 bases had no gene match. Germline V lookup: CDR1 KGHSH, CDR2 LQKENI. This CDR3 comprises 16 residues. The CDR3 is CASSLTGTGSSYEQYF. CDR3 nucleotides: TGTGCCAGCTCACTTACCGGGACAGGGAGCTCCTACGAGCAGTACTTC.